What follows are 15 T cell receptor beta chains derived from one specimen sequenced in a study of T cell repertoires in cytomegalovirus infection. The antigens these receptors bind are not known. Via MiXCR, TCRdb re-called the reads, giving one row per CDR3 protein. The table shows 95,000 to 120,000 distinct CDR3 sequences, with 30% occurring only once. The material was CD8+ T cells from cultured PBMCs, obtained from culture after CMV antigen stimulation. The origin of the receptors is a human donor in good health (CMV status not recorded). Some clones in this sample may be carry-over from other donors' samples.

V is TRBV12-3 or TRBV12-4 and J is TRBJ2-7; D is possibly TRBD1 or TRBD2 (6 bases each). V lost 5 bases and J 3 bases, leaving 29 bases between the germline ends. This CDR3 region has 19 residues. For the CDR3, the DNA is TGTGCCAGCAGTCCCCAGGGAGGCAGGGGCGGGAATAGTGGCTACGAGCAGTACTTC. Translated, it gives CASSPQGGRGGNSGYEQYF.

This clonotype was seen a handful of times. The genes are TRBV11-2 and TRBJ2-1, with D uncertain. This CDR3 is built from 14 residues. Trimming took 0 bases from V and 10 from J, leaving 13 bases between them. CDR1 SGHAT and CDR2 FQNNGV come from the germline V gene. CDR3 sequence reads: CASSLEVGTGEQFF. CDR3 nucleotide sequence: TGTGCCAGCAGCTTAGAGGTCGGCACCGGGGAGCAGTTCTTC.

The chain joins TRBV7-8 to TRBJ2-1; 7 bases align to TRBD1. The CDR3 covers 15 residues. Trimming at V came to 3 bases and at J to 4 bases, leaving 6 bases not matched to a gene. Germline assignment: CDR1 SGHVS and CDR2 FQNEAQ. The CDR3 bases are TGTGCCAGCAGCTTCGGAGGACAGGAGTACAATGAGCAGTTCTTC. This codes for CASSFGGQEYNEQFF.

This clonotype was observed a few times. The rearrangement uses TRBV27 and TRBJ1-1; TRBD1 is a possible D gene (5 bases). The CDR3 runs to 16 residues. With 5 bases removed from V and 2 bases from J, the gap between germline ends came to 18 bases. CDR1 and CDR2 from the germline V gene are MNHEY and SMNVEV (reference sequence). This CDR3 is CASSPGTYNINTEAFF. CDR3 sequence (DNA): TGTGCCAGCAGTCCCGGGACCTACAACATCAACACTGAAGCTTTCTTT.

The genes are TRBV27 and TRBJ1-2, with a tentative D call TRBD1 (6 bases). Germline loops: CDR1 MNHEY, CDR2 SMNVEV (reference sequence). CDR3 length: 15 amino acids. Trimming removed 1 base at V and 1 base at J, with 10 bases between. The CDR3 nucleotides are TGTGCCAGCAGTTTATTTTCAGGGGATAACTATGGCTACACCTTC. As protein: CASSLFSGDNYGYTF.

The chain joins TRBV27 to TRBJ2-2; TRBD2 might be the D (5 bases). This CDR3 comprises 14 residues. Germline CDR1 and CDR2: MNHEY and SMNVEV (reference sequence). Trimming removed 3 bases at V and 3 bases at J, with 8 bases between. DNA of the CDR3: TGTGCCAGCAGTTTCCGGGGTGACACCGGGGAGCTGTTTTTT. This translates into CASSFRGDTGELFF.

The chain joins TRBV28 to TRBJ2-5; 7 nucleotides agree with TRBD1. The CDR3 is made up of 15 amino acids. V gave up 6 bases and J gave up 4 bases; unmatched junction bases: 11. Germline assignment: CDR1 MDHEN and CDR2 SYDVKM. DNA of the CDR3: TGTGCCAGCAGACCGACTGACAGGGTCGGAGAGACCCAGTACTTC. This sequence encodes CASRPTDRVGETQYF.

The chain has TRBV23-1 and TRBJ1-1, with D maybe TRBD1 (6 bases). TRBV23-1 is treated as an ORF (open reading frame) with a function not yet certain. The CDR3 extends over 16 amino acids. The V and J ends lost 3 bases and 1 base respectively, with 15 bases between them. The CDR3 region has the DNA TGCGCCAGCAGTCACCTAGGGGGTCTCTCGAACACTGAAGCTTTCTTT. It yields the protein CASSHLGGLSNTEAFF.

The V gene is TRBV7-8, the J gene TRBJ2-7, with 9 bases aligning to TRBD1. The germline CDR1 and CDR2 sequences are SGHVS and FQNEAQ. CDR3 length: 15 amino acids. With 5 bases clipped from V and 1 base from J, the junction kept 6 bases outside the gene matches. Here the CDR3 DNA reads TGTGCCAGCAGCGTTACAGGGGGCGAATCCTACGAGCAGTACTTC. As protein: CASSVTGGESYEQYF.

In this sample, this clonotype turned up many times. In DNA, the CDR3 is TGTGCCAGCAGCCTCTCGGTCGGCAGGGCGGATCAGCCCCAGCATTTT. Translation: CASSLSVGRADQPQHF. The V and J genes are TRBV7-2 and TRBJ1-5, with a tentative D call TRBD1 (5 bases). The germline CDR1 and CDR2 sequences are SGHTA and FQGNSA. This CDR3 comprises 16 residues. Trimming removed 5 bases from V and 5 bases from J, with 19 bases in between.

The rearrangement links TRBV6-6 to TRBJ2-3; D unclear. The germline CDR1 and CDR2 sequences are MNHNY and SVGAGI (reference sequence). This CDR3 spans 13 amino acids. Trimming removed 6 bases from V and 5 bases from J, with 12 bases in between. The CDR3 DNA reads as TGTGCCAGCAGGCGATCCACCGTAGATACGCAGTATTTT. Protein sequence: CASRRSTVDTQYF.

There are many counts of this clonotype. The V and J genes are TRBV7-2 and TRBJ2-7, with TRBD2 matching over 9 bases. V was clipped by 3 bases and J by 0 bases; unmatched bases: 3. The CDR3 sequence is 15 residues long. In germline, CDR1 is SGHTA, CDR2 FQGNSA. The CDR3 DNA follows: TGTGCCAGCAGCTTCATAGCGGGGGCCTCCTACGAGCAGTACTTC. Its translation: CASSFIAGASYEQYF.

In its sample, this clonotype was seen a few times. This chain joins TRBV28 and TRBJ2-2; unclear D gene. CDR3 length equals 12 residues. The V gene lost 3 bases and the J gene lost 8 bases, with 7 bases spanning the gap. The germline gives CDR1 MDHEN, CDR2 SYDVKM. The CDR3 bases are TGTGCCAGCAGTTTCTCGCGAGGGGAGCTGTTTTTT. Protein sequence: CASSFSRGELFF. The full variable domain, rest sourced from reference TRBV28 and TRBJ2-2, is DVKVTQSSRYLVKRTGEKVFLECVQDMDHENMFWYRQDPGLGLRLIYFSYDVKMKEKGDIPEGYSVSREKKERFSLILESASTNQTSMYLCASSFSRGELFFGEGSRLTVL.

This rearrangement joins TRBV5-1 to TRBJ2-7, with TRBD1 as a possible D gene (5 bases). The ends were cut back, 3 bases at V and 0 bases at J, with 16 bases in the middle. The CDR3 consists of 16 residues. Per the germline V gene, CDR1 is SGHRS and CDR2 is YFSETQ. In DNA form, the CDR3 reads TGCGCCAGCAGCTGGCCCGAAGGGGTTAGCTCCTACGAGCAGTACTTC. It encodes CASSWPEGVSSYEQYF.

The chain links TRBV5-6 to TRBJ2-7; D is uncertain. CDR1 is SGHDT and CDR2 is YYEEEE in the germline V gene. The germline V and J ends were trimmed by 0 bases and 7 bases, with 11 bases remaining between them. This CDR3 is 13 amino acids long. CDR3 nucleotides: TGTGCCAGCAGCTTGGAGTACAGTGGGGAGCAGTACTTC. It specifies CASSLEYSGEQYF.